Below are 3 T cell receptor beta chains sequenced from a single sample in a study of shared clonotypes between healthy human individuals. The protocol was immunoSEQ multiplex PCR, while the TCRdb copy is restricted to in-frame clones and leaves out a portion. The table shows roughly 2,300,000 clones, with approximately 90% occurring only once. The specimen was naive CD4+ T cells from PBMCs. As for subset: CD45RA+ positively selected. The receptors come from a man between 18 and 29 years old in good health. Some clones in this sample may be carry-over from other donors' samples.

The chain carries TRBV4-1 and TRBJ2-6; D is undetermined. CDR1 is MGHRA and CDR2 is YSYEKL in the germline V gene. This CDR3 spans 13 amino acids. Trimming took 5 bases from V and 0 from J, leaving 2 bases between them. The CDR3 coding sequence is TGCGCCAGCAGCATCTCTGGGGCCAACGTCCTGACTTTC. Protein sequence: CASSISGANVLTF.

V is TRBV6-4 and J is TRBJ1-1; D unresolved. Germline-derived CDR1 and CDR2 are MRHNA and SNTAGT. The CDR3 runs to 14 residues. Trimming took off 2 bases at V and 5 bases at J, with 12 bases between the two ends. The CDR3: CASSDKGFGTEAFF. The CDR3 nucleotides read TGTGCCAGCAGTGACAAGGGATTTGGAACTGAAGCTTTCTTT.

A note on this clone: This specimen includes other DNA sequences encoding the same CDR3. In DNA, the CDR3 is TGCGCCAGCAGCTTGGGGGCCGTCGGAAACACCATATATTTT. It is translated as CASSLGAVGNTIYF. The V call is TRBV5-1, the J call TRBJ1-3; no clear D. Germline V gene lookup returns CDR1 SGHRS and CDR2 YFSETQ. Trimming removed 0 bases from V and 4 bases from J, with 8 bases in between. CDR3 length: 14 amino acids.